The rows below give T cell receptor beta chains drawn from one sample of a study of blood T cell repertoires in COVID-19. Generated by immunoSEQ multiplex PCR, the TCRdb table keeps only in-frame clones and is missing some. The table has about 260,000 clones, more than 85% seen once. The sequencing sample was made of peripheral blood. These receptors were collected from a person aged 18-30 years with COVID-19, enrolled during active disease. Both conserved end residues are part of each CDR3.

j_call v_call cdr3_length cdr3_aa
TRBJ1-2 TRBV18 14 CASSPGTGSYGYTF
TRBJ2-3 TRBV27 13 CASSLTGIDTQYF
TRBJ2-7 TRBV27 15 CASSPPGVSSYEQYF
TRBJ2-5 TRBV6-5 15 CASRDTGGGGETQYF
TRBJ1-1 TRBV27 15 CASSSIGRGMAEAFF
TRBJ2-7 TRBV7-9 13 CASSLVSRYEQYF
TRBJ1-3 TRBV7-9 15 CASSLAGGQTNTIYF
TRBJ1-2 TRBV10-3 14 CAISEKGAASGYTF
TRBJ1-4 TRBV30 12 CAWKDMREKLFF
TRBJ2-3 TRBV24-1 17 CATSDLVPSGTTDTQYF
TRBJ1-5 TRBV2 14 CASSKQVTNQPQHF
TRBJ1-5 TRBV6-5 13 CASSRNPRSDQHF
TRBJ1-5 TRBV6-5 13 CASQQGVVQPQHF
TRBJ2-2 TRBV4-1 19 CASSPVPPGLAGNSGELFF
TRBJ1-2 TRBV19 13 CASSGFWFYGYTF
TRBJ2-6 TRBV19 14 CASSSLSGANVLTF
TRBJ2-1 TRBV29-1 15 CSVEEVEVSYNEQFF
TRBJ2-1 TRBV4-2 16 CASSHNRGDPYNEQFF
TRBJ2-1 TRBV29-1 12 CSAGGTYNEQFF
TRBJ1-2 TRBV5-4 15 CASSFPGGGIAGYTF
TRBJ1-5 TRBV18 19 CASSLTRTYTGHLGQPQHF
TRBJ2-7 TRBV7-9 15 CASSLGASGSYEQYF